Listed below are T cell receptor beta chains from one sample, sequenced in a study of CD8+ T cells in alopecia areata. Assay: immunoSEQ multiplex PCR; the TCRdb copy retains only in-frame clones and omits some. The sample has fewer than 40,000 clones, less than 75% seen once. The sample taken for sequencing was NKG2D-high CD8+ T cells sorted from blood. These receptors originate from a human donor with alopecia areata. The CDR3 runs from the conserved cysteine through the conserved F or W. Fields, in order: CDR3 protein, CDR3 DNA, D gene, V gene, J gene, clone size. The D gene is left open where the match is weak. Expanded clones get a size class; other rows say once, few or many, or leave the size out.

CDR3 protein: CASSRVRGRADTQYF
CDR3 DNA: TGCGCCAGCAGCCGTGTGAGAGGGAGGGCAGATACGCAATATTTT
D gene: TRBD2
V gene: TRBV4-1
J gene: TRBJ2-3
clone size: NA

CDR3 protein: CASSQDRTSGGYNEQFF
CDR3 DNA: TGTGCCAGCAGCCAAGATCGAACTAGCGGGGGTTACAATGAGCAGTTCTTC
D gene: TRBD2
V gene: TRBV4-2
J gene: TRBJ2-1
clone size: NA

CDR3 protein: CASSDPFAYEQYF
CDR3 DNA: TGTGCCAGCAGTGATCCTTTTGCGTACGAGCAGTACTTC
D gene: NA
V gene: TRBV25-1
J gene: TRBJ2-7
clone size: NA

CDR3 protein: CAWSGDDSFNEKLFF
CDR3 DNA: TGTGCCTGGAGTGGTGATGACAGTTTTAATGAAAAACTGTTTTTT
D gene: NA
V gene: TRBV30
J gene: TRBJ1-4
clone size: NA

CDR3 protein: CASSQTGGEQYF
CDR3 DNA: TGCGCCAGCAGCCAGACAGGGGGCGAGCAGTACTTC
D gene: TRBD1
V gene: TRBV5-1
J gene: TRBJ2-7
clone size: NA

CDR3 protein: CASSVAGGGTDTQYF
CDR3 DNA: TGTGCCAGCAGCGTAGCTGGCGGGGGCACAGATACGCAGTATTTT
D gene: NA
V gene: TRBV9
J gene: TRBJ2-3
clone size: NA

CDR3 protein: CASLRGSSYNEQFF
CDR3 DNA: TGTGCCAGCCTTAGAGGGAGCTCCTACAATGAGCAGTTCTTC
D gene: NA
V gene: TRBV5-4
J gene: TRBJ2-1
clone size: NA

CDR3 protein: CASSSTSGSVYTGELFF
CDR3 DNA: TGTGCCAGCAGCTCCACTAGCGGGAGTGTGTACACCGGGGAGCTGTTTTTT
D gene: TRBD2
V gene: TRBV7-9
J gene: TRBJ2-2
clone size: NA

CDR3 protein: CASSQDLGGQETQYF
CDR3 DNA: TGTGCCAGCAGCCAAGATTTAGGGGGCCAAGAGACCCAGTACTTC
D gene: NA
V gene: TRBV4-2
J gene: TRBJ2-5
clone size: NA

CDR3 protein: CASSSGTGDYGYTF
CDR3 DNA: TGTGCCAGCAGTTCCGGGACAGGGGATTATGGCTACACCTTC
D gene: TRBD1
V gene: TRBV28
J gene: TRBJ1-2
clone size: once

CDR3 protein: CASSPRGWDEQYF
CDR3 DNA: TGCGCCAGCAGCCCCCGGGGGTGGGACGAGCAGTACTTC
D gene: NA
V gene: TRBV5-1
J gene: TRBJ2-7
clone size: NA

CDR3 protein: CASSQSTERAPKKANYGYTF
CDR3 DNA: TGCGCCAGCAGTCAATCAACAGAAAGAGCGCCGAAGAAAGCTAACTATGGCTACACCTTC
D gene: NA
V gene: TRBV23-1
J gene: TRBJ1-2
clone size: few

CDR3 protein: CASSFGTGGPLADTQYF
CDR3 DNA: TGTGCCAGCAGTTTTGGAACGGGAGGGCCTTTGGCAGATACGCAGTATTTT
D gene: TRBD2
V gene: TRBV27
J gene: TRBJ2-3
clone size: NA